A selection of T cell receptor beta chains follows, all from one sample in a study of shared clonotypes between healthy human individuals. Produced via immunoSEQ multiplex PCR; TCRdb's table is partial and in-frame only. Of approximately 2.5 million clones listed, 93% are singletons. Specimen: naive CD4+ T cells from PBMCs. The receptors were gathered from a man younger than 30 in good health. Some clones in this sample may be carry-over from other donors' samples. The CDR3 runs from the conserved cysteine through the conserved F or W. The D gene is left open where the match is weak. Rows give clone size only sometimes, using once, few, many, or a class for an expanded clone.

TGTGCCAGTAGTATAGGAGGGGGAGATGAAAAACTGTTTTTT CASSIGGGDEKLFF TRBJ1-4 - - TRBV19
TGTGCCAGCAGTGAATACAGACTCCCAAATTCACCCCTCCACTTT CASSEYRLPNSPLHF TRBJ1-6 - - TRBV6-1
TGTGCCAGCACTGAACTAGCGGGGAGCACAGATACGCAGTATTTT CASTELAGSTDTQYF TRBJ2-3 - TRBD2 TRBV2
TGTGCCACCAGCAGCCTCGGTCGGGGGAGCACAGATACGCAGTATTTT CATSSLGRGSTDTQYF TRBJ2-3 - - TRBV15
TGTGCCAGCAGTGCGTTGATGAGGGACTATCAAAAAGACACAGATACGCAGTATTTT CASSALMRDYQKDTDTQYF TRBJ2-3 - TRBD2 TRBV6-4
TGTGCCATCAGTTTGACAGGAGATAGCAATCAGCCCCAGCATTTT CAISLTGDSNQPQHF TRBJ1-5 - - TRBV10-3
TGTGCCAGCAGCTTAGTACTGCGGTACACCGGGGAGCTGTTTTTT CASSLVLRYTGELFF TRBJ2-2 once - TRBV7-2
TGTGCCAGCAGCTTACGATACCGGGGACTAGCGGGTTACACCGGGGAGCTGTTTTTT CASSLRYRGLAGYTGELFF TRBJ2-2 - TRBD2 TRBV7-7
TGTGCCAGCAGCTTAGCAGTAGGGACTGGAAACACCATATATTTT CASSLAVGTGNTIYF TRBJ1-3 - - TRBV7-8
TGCGCCAGCAGCCGAACGACAGGGGGTAACGAGCAGTACTTC CASSRTTGGNEQYF TRBJ2-7 - TRBD1 TRBV5-1
TGTGCCACCGGAGGTGGATACCGGGGCACAGATACGCAGTATTTT CATGGGYRGTDTQYF TRBJ2-3 once - TRBV28
TGTGCCAGCAGCTCCACGTCGACTAGCAGATACAATGAGCAGTTCTTC CASSSTSTSRYNEQFF TRBJ2-1 - TRBD2 TRBV5-4
TGTGCCAGCAGTTCCTCGGGGTGGGAGGGCCGGTACGAGCAGTACTTC CASSSSGWEGRYEQYF TRBJ2-7 - TRBD2 TRBV28
TGTGCCAGCAGCCCAGCAGGGGGCTGGGAAAAACTGTTTTTT CASSPAGGWEKLFF TRBJ1-4 - TRBD1 TRBV4-2
TGTGCCAGCAGTGTCCCCCCGGGACTAGCGGGAGCAGAGACCCAGTACTTC CASSVPPGLAGAETQYF TRBJ2-5 once TRBD2 TRBV6-1
TGTGCCAGCAGTCCCAAAGGGTGGTATACAGATACGCAGTATTTT CASSPKGWYTDTQYF TRBJ2-3 - - TRBV25-1